These 20 T cell receptor beta chains were all obtained from the same sample, sequenced in a study of blood T cell repertoires in COVID-19. The method was immunoSEQ multiplex PCR; TCRdb's version includes in-frame clones alone and lacks a portion of them. The sample records about 370,000 clones, around 91% being singletons. The specimen was peripheral blood. All receptors derive from a young man with active or convalescent COVID-19.

The chain is built from TRBV28 and TRBJ1-5; perhaps TRBD1 as D (6 bases). V was pared by 5 bases and J by 4 bases, with 18 bases between. Germline V lookup: CDR1 MDHEN, CDR2 SYDVKM. The CDR3 is made up of 16 amino acids. CDR3 DNA sequence: TGTGCCAGCAGTCCCAGTACAGGGTCCGGGAATCAGCCCCAGCATTTT. Translating gives CASSPSTGSGNQPQHF.

The chain carries TRBV6-2 or TRBV6-3 and TRBJ2-5, with 7 nucleotides matching TRBD2. Trimming at V came to 2 bases and at J to 2 bases, leaving 5 bases not matched to a gene. Per the germline V gene, CDR1 is MNHEY and CDR2 is SVGEGT. The CDR3 runs to 15 residues. This CDR3 reads CASSYVGGKQETQYF. CDR3 nucleotide sequence: TGTGCCAGCAGTTACGTGGGGGGGAAGCAAGAGACCCAGTACTTC.

The V gene is TRBV11-2, the J gene TRBJ2-7, with TRBD1 matching over 9 bases. CDR3 length: 15 residues. V was pared by 3 bases and J by 1 base, with 4 bases of the junction left unmatched. Germline loops: CDR1 SGHAT, CDR2 FQNNGV. CDR3 residues: CASSFPGQGSYEQYF. The CDR3 nucleotides are TGTGCCAGCAGCTTCCCGGGACAGGGATCCTACGAGCAGTACTTC. The complete variable domain, with remaining parts taken from reference TRBV11-2 and TRBJ2-7, reads EAGVAQSPRYKIIEKRQSVAFWCNPISGHATLYWYQQILGQGPKLLIQFQNNGVVDDSQLPKDRFSAERLKGVDSTLKIQPAKLEDSAVYLCASSFPGQGSYEQYFGPGTRLTVT.

This rearrangement joins TRBV24-1 to TRBJ2-1; TRBD2 might be the D (6 bases). The CDR3 sequence is 15 residues long. CDR1 is KGHDR, CDR2 SFDVKD, per germline. The V end was cut by 4 bases, the J end by 6 bases, with 15 bases between. The CDR3 spells CATSDPGGQFNEQFF. Here the CDR3 DNA reads TGTGCCACCAGTGACCCCGGAGGGCAGTTCAATGAGCAGTTCTTC.

The V and J genes are TRBV7-9 and TRBJ2-7, with 8 bases identical to TRBD2. This CDR3 comprises 15 residues. CDR1 is SEHNR, CDR2 FQNEAQ, per germline (reference sequence). With V trimmed by 5 bases and J by 0 bases, 6 bases remained unmatched. CDR3 protein: CASSRPAGVSYEQYF. As DNA, the CDR3 is TGTGCCAGCAGCCGTCCAGCGGGAGTCTCCTACGAGCAGTACTTC.

In this sample, this clone turned up once. The V call is TRBV7-9, the J call TRBJ2-6; a weak D match, TRBD1 (5 bases). Trimming stripped 6 bases from V and 1 base from J, with 10 bases between. The CDR3 length is 15 residues. Germline-derived CDR1 and CDR2 are SEHNR and FQNEAQ (reference sequence). CDR3 nucleotides: TGTGCCAGCAGTCTAACAGGTTCTGGGGCCAACGTCCTGACTTTC. This sequence encodes CASSLTGSGANVLTF.

The rearrangement links TRBV7-2 to TRBJ2-7, with 7 bases aligning to TRBD1. After removal of 4 bases from V and 3 bases from J, the junction contained 9 bases not matched to a gene. The CDR3 is made up of 15 amino acids. CDR1 is SGHTA and CDR2 is FQGNSA in the germline V gene. The CDR3 sequence is CASSYAGTVNYEQYF. The CDR3 nucleotides read TGTGCCAGCAGCTACGCCGGGACAGTAAACTACGAGCAGTACTTC.

The gene calls are TRBV7-9 and TRBJ1-5; unclear D gene. V was shortened by 3 bases and J by 8 bases, with 8 bases between the two germline ends. CDR3 length: 12 residues. From germline, CDR1 is SEHNR and CDR2 FQNEAQ (reference sequence). The chain's CDR3 is CASSFTVEPQHF. In DNA, the CDR3 is TGTGCCAGCAGCTTTACGGTAGAGCCCCAGCATTTT. Full variable domain (outside the CDR3, taken from reference TRBV7-9 and TRBJ1-5): DTGVSQNPRHKITKRGQNVTFRCDPISEHNRLYWYRQTLGQGPEFLTYFQNEAQLEKSRLLSDRFSAERPKGSFSTLEIQRTEQGDSAMYLCASSFTVEPQHFGDGTRLSIL.

The CDR3 region has the DNA TGCAGCGTTGGGGCAGGGCCTCTTGGGAGGACTGAAGCTTTCTTT. It encodes CSVGAGPLGRTEAFF. The V and J genes are TRBV29-1 and TRBJ1-1; D possibly corresponds to TRBD1 (5 bases). CDR1 and CDR2 from the germline V gene are SQVTM and ANQGSEA. Trimming stripped 4 bases from V and 5 bases from J, with 20 bases between. The length of the CDR3 is 15 residues. Looking up the rest from reference TRBV29-1 and TRBJ1-1 gives the full variable domain: SAVISQKPSRDICQRGTSLTIQCQVDSQVTMMFWYRQQPGQSLTLIATANQGSEATYESGFVIDKFPISRPNLTFSTLTVSNMSPEDSSIYLCSVGAGPLGRTEAFFGQGTRLTVV.

The rearrangement links TRBV24-1 to TRBJ2-1, with D possibly being TRBD2 (7 bases). The germline V gene encodes CDR1 KGHDR and CDR2 SFDVKD. V lost 0 bases and J 9 bases, leaving 17 bases between the germline ends. This CDR3 region has 16 residues. CDR3: CATSDLSAGARGEQFF. The CDR3 DNA sequence: TGTGCCACCAGTGATTTGTCGGCGGGGGCTCGCGGTGAGCAGTTCTTC.

The chain joins TRBV5-6 to TRBJ1-2, with D tentatively TRBD1 (6 bases). With 3 bases removed from V and 7 bases from J, the gap between germline ends came to 13 bases. From germline, CDR1 is SGHDT and CDR2 YYEEEE. This CDR3 has 13 residues. The chain's CDR3 is CASSWGTSTGYTF. DNA of the CDR3: TGTGCCAGCAGCTGGGGGACATCAACTGGCTACACCTTC.

This chain connects TRBV29-1 to TRBJ1-2; TRBD1 might be the D (6 bases). The V end was cut by 5 bases, the J end by 3 bases, with 22 bases between. CDR1 SQVTM and CDR2 ANQGSEA come from the germline V gene. The CDR3 contains 16 residues. CDR3 loop: CSVPDSRQDGDYGYTF. The CDR3 nucleotides read TGCAGCGTTCCCGACTCAAGACAGGATGGGGACTATGGCTACACCTTC.

This chain joins TRBV9 and TRBJ2-7, with D maybe TRBD1 (6 bases). Trimming shortened V by 4 bases and J by 1 base, and 12 bases separated the two germline ends. Germline assignment: CDR1 SGDLS and CDR2 YYNGEE. The CDR3 is 14 residues long. The CDR3 loop reads CASSPRTESYEQYF. In DNA, the CDR3 is TGTGCCAGCAGCCCCCGGACAGAGTCCTACGAGCAGTACTTC. Full variable domain (missing parts from reference TRBV9 and TRBJ2-7): DSGVTQTPKHLITATGQRVTLRCSPRSGDLSVYWYQQSLDQGLQFLIQYYNGEERAKGNILERFSAQQFPDLHSELNLSSLELGDSALYFCASSPRTESYEQYFGPGTRLTVT.

The chain uses TRBV7-6 and TRBJ1-1; D not resolved. The germline V and J ends were trimmed by 2 bases and 3 bases, with 10 bases remaining between them. The CDR3 is 14 residues long. CDR1 is SGHVS, CDR2 FNYEAQ, per germline. The CDR3: CASSLQPGDTEAFF. CDR3 DNA sequence: TGTGCCAGCAGCTTACAACCCGGTGACACTGAAGCTTTCTTT.

The chain uses TRBV3-1 (or the pseudogene TRBV3-2) and TRBJ1-1; D is ambiguous. Between the trimmed V and J ends, which lost 0 bases and 4 bases, there was a span of 12 bases. This CDR3 is built from 15 residues. In germline, CDR1 is LGHDT, CDR2 YNNKEL (reference sequence). In DNA form, the CDR3 reads TGTGCCAGCAGCCAAGAAGGAGAGGATTTCACTGAAGCTTTCTTT. It specifies CASSQEGEDFTEAFF.

The V call is TRBV29-1, the J call TRBJ2-3, with D possibly matching TRBD1 (6 bases). Germline loops: CDR1 SQVTM, CDR2 ANQGSEA. The CDR3 contains 12 residues. Trimming pared 3 bases from V and 5 bases from J, leaving 9 bases between. The CDR3 spells CSVDEGVDTQYF. The DNA for the CDR3 is TGCAGCGTTGATGAGGGGGTAGATACGCAGTATTTT.

The chain combines TRBV11-2 with TRBJ1-1; TRBD1 might be the D (6 bases). The CDR3 sequence is 14 residues long. The V end lost 3 bases, the J end lost 8 bases, and 16 bases lay between the germline ends. Germline V gives CDR1 SGHAT, CDR2 FQNNGV. CDR3 amino acids: CASSFRQGPLEAFF. In DNA, the CDR3 is TGTGCCAGCAGCTTCCGCCAGGGGCCCTTAGAAGCTTTCTTT.

The chain uses TRBV7-3 and TRBJ2-5; 11 nucleotides agree with TRBD1. Per germline, CDR1 SGHTA and CDR2 FQGTGA. Trimming at V came to 0 bases and at J to 3 bases, leaving 3 bases not matched to a gene. The CDR3 runs to 16 residues. The CDR3 DNA sequence: TGTGCCAGCAGCTTAACTGGGACAGGGGGTAAAGAGACCCAGTACTTC. This gives the protein CASSLTGTGGKETQYF.

This clone has just one count. V and J are TRBV4-3 and TRBJ2-5, with D unresolved. Germline loops: CDR1 LGHNA, CDR2 YSLEER. The CDR3 extends over 14 amino acids. With 1 base removed from V and 4 bases from J, the gap between germline ends came to 10 bases. This CDR3 is CASSQALAGETQYF. The CDR3 bases are TGCGCCAGCAGCCAAGCCCTGGCTGGAGAGACCCAGTACTTC.

This chain links TRBV4-2 with TRBJ2-3, with TRBD2 matching 12 bases. The CDR3 is made up of 16 amino acids. The germline CDR1 and CDR2 sequences are LGHNA and YNFKEQ. V lost 6 bases, J lost 5 bases, and 9 bases stayed unmatched. CDR3 sequence (DNA): TGTGCCAGCAGAGACAAACCGGGACTAGCGGGAGATACGCAGTATTTT. It codes for CASRDKPGLAGDTQYF.